The clone carrying this T cell receptor beta chain appeared once. The antigen is unknown. The record originates from a study of CD4 T cells in relation to SARS-CoV-2 and coronaviruses. The wider study: PBMCs were cultured with antigen for roughly 10 days before TCR beta sequencing.

V was clipped by 2 bases and J by 6 bases, with 11 bases between them. The CDR3 is 13 amino acids. Germline V CDR1 and CDR2: SGHTA, FQGNSA. Sorted naive or memory CD4+ cells met CEF peptides for about 10 days. Findings and limits, study-wide: In around 63% of donors, memory CD4+ clonotypes crossrecognized SARS-CoV-2 and at least one common cold coronavirus spike.

Here immunoSEQ multiplex PCR was the method, and the copy in TCRdb shows in-frame clones only, minus some. The sample shows about 39,000 clones, under 85% of them seen only once. The TCR sequence derives from an adult with COVID-19. J is TRBJ2-7 and V is TRBV7-2; D call uncertain. The specimen was memory CD4+ T cells from PBMCs, cultured in vitro. CDR3 nucleotides: TGTGCCAGCAGCTTAATGGTCGCAGGCGAGCAGTACTTC. Encoded protein: CASSLMVAGEQYF.